This TCR beta chain was found in a study of cytomegalovirus exposure and HLA in healthy donors. Study observations and caveats: Later work found most CMV-associated TCR beta chains apparently HLA-restricted. Later analysis indicated greater clonal expansion among HLA-associated TCR beta chains than among equally common other chains. A few chains linked to CMV were shown in vitro to be specific for CMV antigens.

The J segment lost 7 bases and the V segment lost 6 bases, leaving 10 bases of the junction unmatched. Germline CDR1 reads MDHEN; CDR2 reads SYDVKM. This CDR3 contains 14 residues. The PCR made use of 60 Vbeta and 13 Jbeta primers. Sequenced by immunoSEQ multiplex PCR; TCRdb stores in-frame clones only, minus some. Of roughly 180,000 clones in the sample, more than 60% are singletons; the top ten hold about 4%. Likely unrecorded immune exposures existed in these nominally healthy donors. About this clone: The target antigen is unknown.

This receptor was identified in a woman aged 60-75 years in good health and CMV-seropositive. The chain carries TRBV28 and TRBJ1-2; 8 positions match TRBD1. Source material: PBMCs. The DNA of the CDR3 is TGTGCCAGCAGCCGAGGACAGGGATCGGGTGGCTACACCTTC. Protein: CASSRGQGSGGYTF.